The source of this T cell receptor beta chain is a study of blood T cell repertoires in COVID-19. Methods used by the authors: Amplification of reference gene primers was used by the study to estimate nucleated cell counts. The data were produced by immunoSEQ multiplex PCR, yet TCRdb's version contains in-frame clones alone and is incomplete. V and J calls and clone size are as listed in that table; D and trimming were resolved from the DNA. The repertoire holds approximately 200,000 clones, with roughly 80% as singletons. CDR3 length: 13 residues. Trimming took off 2 bases at V and 6 bases at J, with 11 bases between the two ends. Germline CDR1 MNHEY, CDR2 SVGEGT.

Material: peripheral blood. The TCR originated in a human donor in a cohort sampled during active COVID-19. The chain joins TRBV6-2 or TRBV6-3 to TRBJ2-7, with D unclear. The CDR3 sequence is CASSYGPTGEQYF. Here the CDR3 DNA reads TGTGCCAGCAGTTACGGTCCCACCGGCGAGCAGTACTTC.